Below, 30 T cell receptor beta chains from the same sample are listed, as sequenced in a study of siplizumab effects on memory and regulatory T cells. Measured with immunoSEQ multiplex PCR; TCRdb has only the in-frame clones, and not every one. The sample carries more than 85,000 clones, around nine tenths recorded once. The sample consisted of CD4+ T cells sorted from blood. These receptors originate from a human donor in good health.

The chain carries TRBV6-1 and TRBJ1-1; D uncertain. Germline V gene lookup returns CDR1 MNHNS and CDR2 SASEGT. This CDR3 has 12 amino acids. V lost 2 bases and J 7 bases, leaving 8 bases between the germline ends. The CDR3: CASSEIGLEAFF. In nucleotides, the CDR3 is TGTGCCAGCAGTGAAATAGGACTTGAAGCTTTCTTT.

The chain carries TRBV25-1 and TRBJ1-1; no clear D. Trimming pared 4 bases from V and 4 bases from J, leaving 10 bases between. CDR1 is MGHDK, CDR2 SYGVNS, per germline. The CDR3 is 13 amino acids. The CDR3 nucleotides are TGTGCCAGCAGTGTCGGGAGGGCCACTGAAGCTTTCTTT. Translation gives CASSVGRATEAFF. The full variable domain, rest sourced from reference TRBV25-1 and TRBJ1-1, is EADIYQTPRYLVIGTGKKITLECSQTMGHDKMYWYQQDPGMELHLIHYSYGVNSTEKGDLSSESTVSRIRTEHFPLTLESARPSHTSQYLCASSVGRATEAFFGQGTRLTVV.

CDR3 DNA sequence: TGTGCCAGCAGTAGACTAGCGGGAGTAATCGAGCAGTACTTC. As protein: CASSRLAGVIEQYF. The chain recombines TRBV27 with TRBJ2-7; TRBD2 agrees at 12 bases. J gave up 6 bases and V 5 bases, and 5 bases lay outside the gene matches. Germline V lookup: CDR1 MNHEY, CDR2 SMNVEV (reference sequence). The CDR3 is 14 residues long.

The rearrangement links TRBV7-8 to TRBJ2-1, with 11 bases fitting TRBD2. J gave up 8 bases and V 7 bases, and 4 bases lay outside the gene matches. The germline CDR1 and CDR2 sequences are SGHVS and FQNEAQ. The CDR3 consists of 13 residues. In DNA form, the CDR3 reads TGTGCCAGCATGGTAGCGGGGGGGGATGAGCAGTTCTTC. It is translated as CASMVAGGDEQFF. Looking up the rest from reference TRBV7-8 and TRBJ2-1 gives the full variable domain: GAGVSQSPRYKVAKRGQDVALRCDPISGHVSLFWYQQALGQGPEFLTYFQNEAQLDKSGLPSDRFFAERPEGSVSTLKIQRTQQEDSAVYLCASMVAGGDEQFFGPGTRLTVL.

The chain recombines TRBV30 with TRBJ2-1, with 12 bases lining up with TRBD2. After removal of 5 bases from V and 6 bases from J, the junction contained 8 bases not matched to a gene. The V gene's germline CDR1 is GTSNPN and CDR2 SVGIG (reference sequence). CDR3 length: 15 residues. The CDR3 bases are TGTGCCTGGTCACGACTAGCGGGAGTGGGCAATGAGCAGTTCTTC. Translating it yields CAWSRLAGVGNEQFF. The full variable domain, rest sourced from reference TRBV30 and TRBJ2-1, is SQTIHQWPATLVQPVGSPLSLECTVEGTSNPNLYWYRQAAGRGLQLLFYSVGIGQISSEVPQNLSASRPQDRQFILSSKKLLLSDSGFYLCAWSRLAGVGNEQFFGPGTRLTVL.

The J gene is TRBJ1-2, the V gene TRBV10-2, with D uncertain. This CDR3 contains 13 residues. Between the trimmed V and J ends, which lost 4 bases and 8 bases, there was a span of 14 bases. Germline CDR1 reads WSHSY; CDR2 reads SAAADI. CDR3 loop: CASSGIPGRGYTF. The CDR3 bases are TGCGCCAGCAGTGGGATCCCGGGCCGGGGCTACACCTTC.

The chain uses TRBV5-1 and TRBJ2-1; D assignment may be TRBD1 or TRBD2 (6 bases each). The germline V gene has CDR1 SGHRS and CDR2 YFSETQ. The CDR3 length is 16 residues. The V end was cut by 8 bases, the J end by 0 bases, with 18 bases between. The CDR3 DNA follows: TGCGCCAGTACTATATTAGGGGGGCTCTCCTACAATGAGCAGTTCTTC. The encoded protein is CASTILGGLSYNEQFF.

The genes are TRBV15 and TRBJ2-7; D may be TRBD2 (7 bases). Trimming shortened V by 5 bases and J by 4 bases, and 15 bases separated the two germline ends. Germline V gene sequence: CDR1 LNHNV, CDR2 YYDKDF (reference sequence). This CDR3 spans 14 amino acids. CDR3 sequence: CATSWGGAEYEQYF. The CDR3 DNA is TGTGCCACCAGCTGGGGGGGGGCGGAGTACGAGCAGTACTTC. The variable domain in full, with the rest retrieved from reference TRBV15 and TRBJ2-7, is DAMVIQNPRYQVTQFGKPVTLSCSQTLNHNVMYWYQQKSSQAPKLLFHYYDKDFNNEADTPDNFQSRRPNTSFCFLDIRSPGLGDTAMYLCATSWGGAEYEQYFGPGTRLTVT.

This clone has only one observation. This chain joins TRBV5-1 and TRBJ2-5, with TRBD1 matching 8 bases. The CDR3 runs to 14 residues. The germline V gene encodes CDR1 SGHRS and CDR2 YFSETQ. With 3 bases clipped from V and 1 base from J, the junction kept 2 bases outside the gene matches. The CDR3 spells CASSSGQAQETQYF. CDR3 coding DNA: TGCGCCAGCAGCTCGGGACAGGCCCAAGAGACCCAGTACTTC.

The chain is built from TRBV29-1 and TRBJ2-3; 9 nucleotides match TRBD2. The germline CDR1 and CDR2 sequences are SQVTM and ANQGSEA. The CDR3 extends over 15 amino acids. The trim removed 5 bases at V and 2 bases at J, leaving 8 bases unmatched. CDR3 DNA: TGCAGCGTTAAAAGCGGGAGGCAGTTCACAGATACGCAGTATTTT. Translating it yields CSVKSGRQFTDTQYF.

The chain couples TRBV4-1 to TRBJ2-7; 8 nucleotides line up with TRBD1. Losses at the gene ends were 3 bases for V and 3 bases for J; bases not matched to a gene: 13. The CDR3 covers 17 residues. In germline, CDR1 is MGHRA, CDR2 YSYEKL. CDR3 sequence reads: CASSHLPGTGLFYEQYF. In nucleotides, the CDR3 is TGCGCCAGCAGCCACCTTCCCGGGACAGGACTCTTCTACGAGCAGTACTTC.

The chain joins TRBV6-5 to TRBJ2-1; D unresolved. There are 15 residues in the CDR3. Germline V CDR1 and CDR2: MNHEY, SVGAGI. V lost 5 bases and J lost 7, with 18 bases in between. CDR3 in amino acids: CASSRVFYLGNEQFF. The DNA of the CDR3 is TGTGCCAGCAGTAGAGTGTTTTATTTGGGGAATGAGCAGTTCTTC.

The chain employs TRBV9 and TRBJ2-7; 10 bases are shared with TRBD1. This CDR3 spans 15 amino acids. The junction had 7 bases not matched to a gene; V was cut back by 3 bases and J by 4 bases. Per the germline V gene, CDR1 is SGDLS and CDR2 is YYNGEE. CDR3 sequence (DNA): TGTGCCAGCAGCGACCGGGACAGGGGCTTGTACGAGCAGTACTTC. It codes for CASSDRDRGLYEQYF.

The V gene is TRBV6-5, the J gene TRBJ2-7; 10 nucleotides line up with TRBD1. V shed 0 bases, J shed 0 bases, and the junction held 2 bases outside the gene matches. Germline CDR1 MNHEY, CDR2 SVGAGI. The CDR3 has 16 residues. This CDR3 is CASSYSGQGDSYEQYF. The CDR3 DNA is TGTGCCAGCAGTTACTCTGGACAGGGGGACTCCTACGAGCAGTACTTC.

A word on this clone: Additional DNA sequences in this sample encode the identical CDR3. V is TRBV5-1 and J is TRBJ1-1, with TRBD1 identical over 8 bases. Germline CDR1 is SGHRS and CDR2 is YFSETQ. The J segment lost 4 bases and the V segment lost 2 bases, leaving 4 bases of the junction unmatched. The CDR3 consists of 14 residues. CDR3 protein: CASSLGQGATEAFF. The CDR3 DNA sequence: TGCGCCAGCAGCTTAGGACAGGGCGCCACTGAAGCTTTCTTT.

This rearrangement joins TRBV4-1 to TRBJ2-7; tentatively, D is TRBD1 or TRBD2 (5 bases each). The CDR3 sequence is 17 residues long. Per the germline V gene, CDR1 is MGHRA and CDR2 is YSYEKL. Trimming took 1 base from V and 2 from J, leaving 18 bases between them. CDR3 loop: CASSQGGFGTSTYEQYF. The CDR3 DNA follows: TGCGCCAGCAGCCAAGGGGGATTCGGGACCTCGACCTACGAGCAGTACTTC.

The CDR3, as DNA: TGTGCCAGCAGCGAGGGGCAGGGCAATAGCAATCAGCCCCAGCATTTT. Residues: CASSEGQGNSNQPQHF. V gene TRBV7-6 combines with J gene TRBJ1-5, with D tentatively TRBD1 (5 bases). The V end lost 5 bases, the J end lost 0 bases, and 14 bases lay between the germline ends. CDR3 length: 16 residues. The germline V gene has CDR1 SGHVS and CDR2 FNYEAQ.

CDR3 amino acids: CSAHLYGANVLTF. For the CDR3, the DNA is TGCAGCGCTCACTTATATGGGGCCAACGTCCTGACTTTC. This rearrangement joins TRBV29-1 to TRBJ2-6, with D uncertain. The CDR3 length is 13 residues. Trimming removed 7 bases at V and 3 bases at J, with 10 bases between. Looked up from germline, CDR1 is SQVTM and CDR2 is ANQGSEA. Full variable domain (missing parts from reference TRBV29-1 and TRBJ2-6): SAVISQKPSRDICQRGTSLTIQCQVDSQVTMMFWYRQQPGQSLTLIATANQGSEATYESGFVIDKFPISRPNLTFSTLTVSNMSPEDSSIYLCSAHLYGANVLTFGAGSRLTVL.

The rearrangement joins TRBV5-6 to TRBJ2-7; D remains unclear. CDR3 length: 14 amino acids. In germline, CDR1 is SGHDT, CDR2 YYEEEE. The V gene lost 0 bases and the J gene lost 5 bases, with 12 bases spanning the gap. The CDR3 bases are TGTGCCAGCAGCTTGGTTCGGAGACCCAACGAGCAGTACTTC. Its translation: CASSLVRRPNEQYF.

DNA for the CDR3: TGTGCCAGTAGTACGCAACCACTAGGAAAACTGTTTTTT. This encodes CASSTQPLGKLFF. This chain uses TRBV19 with TRBJ1-4; D gene uncertain. This CDR3 is 13 amino acids long. Per the germline V gene, CDR1 is LNHDA and CDR2 is SQIVND (reference sequence). V shed 4 bases and J shed 10 bases, with 13 bases lying between them.

This clone came up a few times. The chain has TRBV11-2 and TRBJ1-1; no reliable D call. The CDR3 length is 14 residues. The germline V and J ends were trimmed by 5 bases and 3 bases, with 13 bases remaining between them. The germline gives CDR1 SGHAT, CDR2 FQNNGV. The CDR3 sequence: CASSPRRLDTEAFF. The DNA of the CDR3 is TGTGCCAGCAGCCCCCGCCGGTTGGACACTGAAGCTTTCTTT.

The rearrangement uses TRBV11-3 and TRBJ2-7; TRBD1 matches 7 bases. The V and J ends lost 5 bases and 1 base, in that order; junction bases with no gene match: 5. Germline CDR1 SGHNT, CDR2 YENEEA. The CDR3 is made up of 14 amino acids. CDR3 sequence (DNA): TGTGCCAGCAGCCCTCGACAGGGATCCTACGAGCAGTACTTC. Protein sequence: CASSPRQGSYEQYF. Supplemented by reference TRBV11-3 and TRBJ2-7, the full variable domain reads EAGVVQSPRYKIIEKKQPVAFWCNPISGHNTLYWYLQNLGQGPELLIRYENEEAVDDSQLPKDRFSAERLKGVDSTLKIQPAELGDSAVYLCASSPRQGSYEQYFGPGTRLTVT.

The CDR3 region has the DNA TGTGCCAGCAGCTCTGACATCACCTACGAGCAGTACTTC. Encoded protein: CASSSDITYEQYF. The chain carries TRBV5-4 and TRBJ2-7; D remains unclear. Trimming took 3 bases from V and 2 from J, leaving 9 bases between them. This CDR3 comprises 13 residues. Germline values: CDR1 SGHNT, CDR2 YYREEE (reference sequence).

This rearrangement joins TRBV2 to TRBJ2-1; 9 bases agree with TRBD1. CDR3 length: 13 residues. Germline-derived CDR1 and CDR2 are SNHLY and FYNNEI. With 6 bases clipped from V and 10 bases from J, the junction kept 7 bases outside the gene matches. As DNA, the CDR3 is TGTGCCAGCAGCCGGGACAGGGAAGGAGAGCAGTTCTTC. Protein product: CASSRDREGEQFF.

This clone was found once. The rearrangement links TRBV7-9 to TRBJ1-2, with a possible D match to TRBD1 (5 bases). This CDR3 region has 15 residues. Trimming left V 1 base short and J 2 bases short, with 11 bases between. CDR1 and CDR2 (germline): SEHNR, FQNEAQ (reference sequence). CDR3 DNA sequence: TGTGCCAGCAGCTTAGGCGGAGGGGAGAACTATGGCTACACCTTC. Residues: CASSLGGGENYGYTF. The full variable domain, rest sourced from reference TRBV7-9 and TRBJ1-2, is DTGVSQNPRHKITKRGQNVTFRCDPISEHNRLYWYRQTLGQGPEFLTYFQNEAQLEKSRLLSDRFSAERPKGSFSTLEIQRTEQGDSAMYLCASSLGGGENYGYTFGSGTRLTVV.

J is TRBJ2-1 and V is TRBV4-1, with 9 bases lining up with TRBD2. This CDR3 has 16 residues. Germline V CDR1 and CDR2: MGHRA, YSYEKL. The J segment lost 4 bases and the V segment lost 1 base, leaving 5 bases of the junction unmatched. The CDR3 DNA follows: TGCGCCAGCAGCCAAGGACTAGCGGAAGCTTACAATGAGCAGTTCTTC. Its translation is CASSQGLAEAYNEQFF.

The rearrangement links TRBV18 to TRBJ2-5; no firm D call. Near its end, the DNA agrees better with TRBJ2-7, so the J call may be wrong. The CDR3 extends over 15 amino acids. In germline, CDR1 is KGHSH, CDR2 LQKENI. In DNA form, the CDR3 reads TGTGCCAGCTCACCAGGGCAAGTCAGCTCCTACGAGCAGTACTTC. Its translation: CASSPGQVSSYEQYF.

The chain employs TRBV18 and TRBJ1-3, with 7 bases lining up with TRBD1. This CDR3 spans 17 amino acids. CDR1 and CDR2 (germline): KGHSH, LQKENI. V was pared by 3 bases and J by 2 bases, with 10 bases of the junction left unmatched. CDR3 DNA: TGTGCCAGCTCACCCCAAATAAGGGGGCTCGCTGGAAACACCATATATTTT. It translates to CASSPQIRGLAGNTIYF.

This clone appeared a single time. The chain combines TRBV7-2 with TRBJ2-5, with D possibly being TRBD1 or TRBD2 (6 bases each). Germline-derived CDR1 and CDR2 are SGHTA and FQGNSA. The CDR3 sequence is 13 residues long. Trimming stripped 3 bases from V and 5 bases from J, with 10 bases between. The CDR3 nucleotides are TGTGCCAGCAGCTTTACAGGGACTGAGACCCAGTACTTC. Translation: CASSFTGTETQYF.

In this sample, this clone turned up once. The chain links TRBV10-2 to TRBJ2-5, with no clear D. CDR3 size: 12 residues. V shed 4 bases and J shed 2 bases, with 5 bases lying between them. Germline CDR1 reads WSHSY; CDR2 reads SAAADI. CDR3 protein: CASSGRQETQYF. The CDR3 coding sequence is TGCGCCAGCAGTGGCAGGCAAGAGACCCAGTACTTC.